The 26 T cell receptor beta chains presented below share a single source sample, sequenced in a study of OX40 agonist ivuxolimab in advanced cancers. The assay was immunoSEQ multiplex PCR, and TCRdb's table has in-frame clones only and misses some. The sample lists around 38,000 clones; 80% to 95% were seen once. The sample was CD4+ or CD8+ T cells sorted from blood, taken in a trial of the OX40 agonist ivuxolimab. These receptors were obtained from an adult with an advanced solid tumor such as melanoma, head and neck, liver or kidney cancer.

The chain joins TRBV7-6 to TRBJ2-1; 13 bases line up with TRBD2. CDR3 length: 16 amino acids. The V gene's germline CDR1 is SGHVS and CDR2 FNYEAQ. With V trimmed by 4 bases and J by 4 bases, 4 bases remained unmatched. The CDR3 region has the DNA TGTGCCAGCAGCTCGGGACTAGCGGGAAGATACAATGAGCAGTTCTTC. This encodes CASSSGLAGRYNEQFF.

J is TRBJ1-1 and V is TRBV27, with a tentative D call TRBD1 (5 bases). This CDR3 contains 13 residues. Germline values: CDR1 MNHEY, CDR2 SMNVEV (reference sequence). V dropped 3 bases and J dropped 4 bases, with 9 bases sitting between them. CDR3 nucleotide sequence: TGTGCCAGCAGTTTTGGGGGATCCACTGAAGCTTTCTTT. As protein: CASSFGGSTEAFF.

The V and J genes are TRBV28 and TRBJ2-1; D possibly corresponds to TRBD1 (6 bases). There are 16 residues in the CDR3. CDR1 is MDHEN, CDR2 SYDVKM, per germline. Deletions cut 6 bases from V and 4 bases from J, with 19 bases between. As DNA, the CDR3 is TGTGCCAGCAGCACGGAAGGGGGTGAGCATTACAATGAGCAGTTCTTC. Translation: CASSTEGGEHYNEQFF.

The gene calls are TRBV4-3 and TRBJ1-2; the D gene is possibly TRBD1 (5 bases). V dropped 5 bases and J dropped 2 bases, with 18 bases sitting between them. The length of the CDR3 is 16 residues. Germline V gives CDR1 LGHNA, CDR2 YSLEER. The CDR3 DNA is TGCGCCAGCAGCAAGGCAGGGAGAAGTAAGAACTATGGCTACACCTTC. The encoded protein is CASSKAGRSKNYGYTF.

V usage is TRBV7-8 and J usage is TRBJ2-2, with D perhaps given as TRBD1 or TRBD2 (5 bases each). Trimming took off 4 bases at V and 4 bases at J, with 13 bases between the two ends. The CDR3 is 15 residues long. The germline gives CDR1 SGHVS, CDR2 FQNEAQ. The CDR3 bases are TGTGCCAGCAGCTCAAAGGGACCCGTCACCGGGGAGCTGTTTTTT. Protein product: CASSSKGPVTGELFF.

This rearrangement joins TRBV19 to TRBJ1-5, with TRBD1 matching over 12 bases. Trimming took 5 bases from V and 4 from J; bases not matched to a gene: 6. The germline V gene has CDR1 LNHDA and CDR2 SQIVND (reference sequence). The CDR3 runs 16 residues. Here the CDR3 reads CASSLGTGGANQPQHF. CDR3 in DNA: TGTGCCAGTAGTTTAGGGACAGGGGGCGCGAATCAGCCCCAGCATTTT.

CDR3 residues: CASSPIEGGSYNEQFF. Written as DNA, the CDR3 is TGTGCCAGCAGCCCCATCGAGGGGGGCTCCTACAATGAGCAGTTCTTC. V usage is TRBV7-9 and J usage is TRBJ2-1, with D perhaps assigned TRBD1 or TRBD2 (6 bases each). V was trimmed by 5 bases and J by 0 bases, leaving 14 bases between them. CDR3 length equals 16 residues. From germline, CDR1 is SEHNR and CDR2 FQNEAQ (reference sequence).

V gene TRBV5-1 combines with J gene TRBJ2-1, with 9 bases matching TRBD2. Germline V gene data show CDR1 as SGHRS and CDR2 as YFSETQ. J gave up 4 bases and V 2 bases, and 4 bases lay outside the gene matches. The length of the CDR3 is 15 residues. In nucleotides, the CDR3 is TGCGCCAGCAGCTTTTTCGCGGGAGGGTACAATGAGCAGTTCTTC. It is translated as CASSFFAGGYNEQFF.

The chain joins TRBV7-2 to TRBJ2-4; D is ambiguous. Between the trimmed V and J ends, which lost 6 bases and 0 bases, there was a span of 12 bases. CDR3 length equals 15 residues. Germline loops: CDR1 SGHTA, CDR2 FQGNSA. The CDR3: CASSSETLAKNIQYF. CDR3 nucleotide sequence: TGTGCCAGCAGTTCAGAGACCTTAGCCAAAAACATTCAGTACTTC.

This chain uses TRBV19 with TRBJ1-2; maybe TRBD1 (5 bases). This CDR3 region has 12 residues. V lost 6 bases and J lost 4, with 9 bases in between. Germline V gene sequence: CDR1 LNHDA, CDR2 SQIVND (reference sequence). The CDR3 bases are TGTGCCAGTAGCCAGGGAGTCTATGGCTACACCTTC. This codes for CASSQGVYGYTF.

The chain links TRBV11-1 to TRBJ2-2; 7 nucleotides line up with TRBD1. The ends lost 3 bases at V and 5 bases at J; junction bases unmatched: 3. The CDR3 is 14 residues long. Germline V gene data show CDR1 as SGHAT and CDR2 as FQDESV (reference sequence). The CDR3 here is CASSFGRGTGELFF. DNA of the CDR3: TGTGCCAGCAGCTTCGGCAGGGGGACCGGGGAGCTGTTTTTT.

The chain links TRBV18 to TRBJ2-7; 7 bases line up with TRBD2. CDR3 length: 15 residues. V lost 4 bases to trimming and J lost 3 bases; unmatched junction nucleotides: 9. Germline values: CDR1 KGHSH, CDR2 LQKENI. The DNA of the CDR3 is TGTGCCAGCTCACTAGGGGCGGGGGATGACTACGAGCAGTACTTC. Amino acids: CASSLGAGDDYEQYF.

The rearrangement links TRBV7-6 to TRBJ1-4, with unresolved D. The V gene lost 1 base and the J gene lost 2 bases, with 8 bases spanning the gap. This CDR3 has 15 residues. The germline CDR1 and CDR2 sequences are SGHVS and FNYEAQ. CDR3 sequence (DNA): TGTGCCAGCAGCTTAGAACCCGCTACTAATGAAAAACTGTTTTTT. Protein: CASSLEPATNEKLFF.

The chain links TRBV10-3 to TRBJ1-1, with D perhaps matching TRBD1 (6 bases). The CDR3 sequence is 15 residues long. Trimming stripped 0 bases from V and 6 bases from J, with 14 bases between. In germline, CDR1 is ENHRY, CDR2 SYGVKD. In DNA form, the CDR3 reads TGTGCCATCAGTGAGTCTTCGGGGGGGCCCCCTGAAGCTTTCTTT. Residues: CAISESSGGPPEAFF.

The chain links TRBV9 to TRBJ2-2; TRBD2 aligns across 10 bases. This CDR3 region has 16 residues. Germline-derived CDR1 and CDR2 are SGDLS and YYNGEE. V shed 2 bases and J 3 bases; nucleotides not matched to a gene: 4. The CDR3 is CASSVGLAAHTGELFF. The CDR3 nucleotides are TGTGCCAGCAGCGTCGGACTAGCGGCCCACACCGGGGAGCTGTTTTTT.

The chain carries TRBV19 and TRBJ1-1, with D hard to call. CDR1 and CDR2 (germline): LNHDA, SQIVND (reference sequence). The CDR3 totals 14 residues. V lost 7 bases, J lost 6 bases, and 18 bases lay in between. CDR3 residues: CASNPGLAGAEAFF. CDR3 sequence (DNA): TGTGCCAGTAATCCCGGGCTGGCTGGTGCTGAAGCTTTCTTT.

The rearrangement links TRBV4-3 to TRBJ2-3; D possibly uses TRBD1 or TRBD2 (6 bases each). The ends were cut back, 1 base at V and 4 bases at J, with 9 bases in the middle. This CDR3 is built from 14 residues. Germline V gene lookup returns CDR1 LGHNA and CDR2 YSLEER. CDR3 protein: CASSQGRGPDTQYF. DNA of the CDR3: TGCGCCAGCAGCCAAGGACGGGGGCCAGATACGCAGTATTTT.

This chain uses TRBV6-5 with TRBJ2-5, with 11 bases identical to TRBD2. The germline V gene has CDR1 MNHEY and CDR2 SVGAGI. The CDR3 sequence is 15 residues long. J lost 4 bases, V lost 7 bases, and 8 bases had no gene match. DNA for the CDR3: TGTGCCAGCACGGTAGCGGGAGGGCTTAGAGAGACCCAGTACTTC. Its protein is CASTVAGGLRETQYF.

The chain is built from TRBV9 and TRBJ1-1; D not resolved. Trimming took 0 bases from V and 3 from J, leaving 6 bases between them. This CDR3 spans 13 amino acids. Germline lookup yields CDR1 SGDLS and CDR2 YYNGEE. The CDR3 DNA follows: TGTGCCAGCAGCGTAGCCGGCGACACTGAAGCTTTCTTT. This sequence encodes CASSVAGDTEAFF.

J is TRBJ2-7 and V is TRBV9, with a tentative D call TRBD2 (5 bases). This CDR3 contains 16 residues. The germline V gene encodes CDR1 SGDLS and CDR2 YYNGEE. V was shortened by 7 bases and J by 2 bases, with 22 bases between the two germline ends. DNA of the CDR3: TGTGCCAGCCGTCCTCCTTCGGGGATCGATACCTACGAGCAGTACGTC. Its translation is CASRPPSGIDTYEQYV.

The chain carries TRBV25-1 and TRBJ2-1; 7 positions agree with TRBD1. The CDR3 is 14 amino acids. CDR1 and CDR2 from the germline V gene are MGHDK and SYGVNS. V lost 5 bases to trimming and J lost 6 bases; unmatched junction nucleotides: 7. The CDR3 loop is CASSFGTAFNEQFF. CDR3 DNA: TGTGCCAGCAGTTTCGGGACAGCCTTCAATGAGCAGTTCTTC. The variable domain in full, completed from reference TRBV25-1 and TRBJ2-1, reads EADIYQTPRYLVIGTGKKITLECSQTMGHDKMYWYQQDPGMELHLIHYSYGVNSTEKGDLSSESTVSRIRTEHFPLTLESARPSHTSQYLCASSFGTAFNEQFFGPGTRLTVL.

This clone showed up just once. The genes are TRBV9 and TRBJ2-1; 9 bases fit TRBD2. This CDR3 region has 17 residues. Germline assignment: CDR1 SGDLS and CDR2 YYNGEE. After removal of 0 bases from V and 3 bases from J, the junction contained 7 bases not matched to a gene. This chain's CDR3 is CASSVEGETSGYNEQFF. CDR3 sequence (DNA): TGTGCCAGCAGCGTAGAAGGTGAGACTAGCGGCTACAATGAGCAGTTCTTC.

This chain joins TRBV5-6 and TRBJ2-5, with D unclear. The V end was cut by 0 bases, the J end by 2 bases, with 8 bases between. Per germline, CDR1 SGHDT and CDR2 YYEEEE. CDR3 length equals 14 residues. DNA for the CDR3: TGTGCCAGCAGCTTGGCGGCGGATCAAGAGACCCAGTACTTC. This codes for CASSLAADQETQYF. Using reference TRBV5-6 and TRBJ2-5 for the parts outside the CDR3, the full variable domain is DAGVTQSPTHLIKTRGQQVTLRCSPKSGHDTVSWYQQALGQGPQFIFQYYEEEERQRGNFPDRFSGHQFPNYSSELNVNALLLGDSALYLCASSLAADQETQYFGPGTRLLVL.

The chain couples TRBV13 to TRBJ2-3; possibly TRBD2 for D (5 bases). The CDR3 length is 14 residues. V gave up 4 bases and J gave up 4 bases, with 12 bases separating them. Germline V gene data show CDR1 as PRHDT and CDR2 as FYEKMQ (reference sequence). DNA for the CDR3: TGTGCCAGCAGCTCTGGACTGGATTCAGATACGCAGTATTTT. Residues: CASSSGLDSDTQYF.

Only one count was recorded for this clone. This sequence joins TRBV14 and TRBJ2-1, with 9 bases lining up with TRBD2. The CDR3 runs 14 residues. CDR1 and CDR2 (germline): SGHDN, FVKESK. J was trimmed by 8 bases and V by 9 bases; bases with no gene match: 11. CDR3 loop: CASTPAGGVDEQFF. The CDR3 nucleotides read TGTGCCAGTACCCCGGCGGGAGGGGTCGATGAGCAGTTCTTC. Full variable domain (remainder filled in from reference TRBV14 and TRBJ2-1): EAGVTQFPSHSVIEKGQTVTLRCDPISGHDNLYWYRRVMGKEIKFLLHFVKESKQDESGMPNNRFLAERTGGTYSTLKVQPAELEDSGVYFCASTPAGGVDEQFFGPGTRLTVL.

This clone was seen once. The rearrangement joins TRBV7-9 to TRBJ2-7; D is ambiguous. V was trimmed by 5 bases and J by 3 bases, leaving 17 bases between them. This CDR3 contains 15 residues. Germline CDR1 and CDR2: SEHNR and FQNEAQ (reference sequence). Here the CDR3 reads CASSPPGDSSYEQYF. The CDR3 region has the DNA TGTGCCAGCAGCCCTCCTGGAGACTCTAGCTACGAGCAGTACTTC.